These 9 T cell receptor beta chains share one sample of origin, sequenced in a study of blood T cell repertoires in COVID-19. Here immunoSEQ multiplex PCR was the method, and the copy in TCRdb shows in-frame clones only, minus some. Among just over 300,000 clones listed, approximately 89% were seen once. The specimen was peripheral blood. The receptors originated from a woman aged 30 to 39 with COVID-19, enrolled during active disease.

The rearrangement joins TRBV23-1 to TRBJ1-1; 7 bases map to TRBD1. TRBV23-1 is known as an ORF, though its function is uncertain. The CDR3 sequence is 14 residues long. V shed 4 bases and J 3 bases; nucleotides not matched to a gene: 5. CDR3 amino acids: CASSRTGTYTEAFF. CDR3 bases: TGCGCCAGCAGTCGGACAGGAACATACACTGAAGCTTTCTTT.

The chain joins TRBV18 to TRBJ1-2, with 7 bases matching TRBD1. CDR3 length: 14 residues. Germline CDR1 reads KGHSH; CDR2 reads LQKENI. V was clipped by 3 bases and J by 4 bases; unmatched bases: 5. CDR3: CASSPRQGGYGYTF. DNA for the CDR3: TGTGCCAGCTCACCGAGACAGGGTGGCTATGGCTACACCTTC.

The CDR3 here is CAWSKGLSNTEAFF. The CDR3 coding sequence is TGTGCCTGGAGTAAGGGGCTCTCGAACACTGAAGCTTTCTTT. The chain joins TRBV30 to TRBJ1-1; D might be TRBD1 (5 bases). The germline V and J ends were trimmed by 2 bases and 1 base, with 11 bases remaining between them. CDR1 GTSNPN and CDR2 SVGIG come from the germline V gene (reference sequence). This CDR3 is built from 14 residues. Full variable domain (outside the CDR3, taken from reference TRBV30 and TRBJ1-1): SQTIHQWPATLVQPVGSPLSLECTVEGTSNPNLYWYRQAAGRGLQLLFYSVGIGQISSEVPQNLSASRPQDRQFILSSKKLLLSDSGFYLCAWSKGLSNTEAFFGQGTRLTVV.

The CDR3 coding sequence is TGTGCCAGCAGCCCCTACCCTAGCGGGGGCTACGAGCAGTACGTC. Translated: CASSPYPSGGYEQYV. The gene calls are TRBV7-9 and TRBJ2-7; 10 bases are a match to TRBD2. V dropped 5 bases and J dropped 3; count of bases not matched to a gene: 7. Germline V gene data show CDR1 as SEHNR and CDR2 as FQNEAQ (reference sequence). There are 15 residues in the CDR3.

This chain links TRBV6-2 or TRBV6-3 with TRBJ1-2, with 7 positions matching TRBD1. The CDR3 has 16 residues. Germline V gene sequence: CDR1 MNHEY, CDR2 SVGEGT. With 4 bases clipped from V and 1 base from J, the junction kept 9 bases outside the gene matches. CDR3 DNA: TGTGCCAGCAGTTCCCCGGGACAGCCTTATAACTATGGCTACACCTTC. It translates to CASSSPGQPYNYGYTF.

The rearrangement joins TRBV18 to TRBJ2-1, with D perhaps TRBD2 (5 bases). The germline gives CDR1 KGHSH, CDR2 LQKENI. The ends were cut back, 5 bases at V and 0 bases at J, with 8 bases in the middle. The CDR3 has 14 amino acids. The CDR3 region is CASSEGSSYNEQFF. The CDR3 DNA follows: TGTGCCAGCTCAGAAGGGAGCTCCTACAATGAGCAGTTCTTC.

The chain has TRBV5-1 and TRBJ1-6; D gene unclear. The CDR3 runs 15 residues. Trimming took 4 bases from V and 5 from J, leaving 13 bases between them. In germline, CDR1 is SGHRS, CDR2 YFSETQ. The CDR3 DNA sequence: TGCGCCAGCAGCCCCGACCGGCTAGATAATTCACCCCTCCACTTT. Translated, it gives CASSPDRLDNSPLHF. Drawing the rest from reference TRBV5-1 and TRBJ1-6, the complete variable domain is KAGVTQTPRYLIKTRGQQVTLSCSPISGHRSVSWYQQTPGQGLQFLFEYFSETQRNKGNFPGRFSGRQFSNSRSEMNVSTLELGDSALYLCASSPDRLDNSPLHFGNGTRLTVT.

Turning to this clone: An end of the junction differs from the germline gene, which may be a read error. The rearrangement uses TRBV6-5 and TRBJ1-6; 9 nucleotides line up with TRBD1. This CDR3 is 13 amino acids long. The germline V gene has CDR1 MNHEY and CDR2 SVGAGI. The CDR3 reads CASSVRTGDVLRF. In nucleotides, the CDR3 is TGTGCCAGTTCGGTACGGACAGGGGATGTACTACGCTTT.

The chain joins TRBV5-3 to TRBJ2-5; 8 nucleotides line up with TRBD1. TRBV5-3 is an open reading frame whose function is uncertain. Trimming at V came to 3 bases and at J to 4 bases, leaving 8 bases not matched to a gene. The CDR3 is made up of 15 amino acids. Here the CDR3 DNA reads TGTGCCAGAAGCTGTAAAGACAGGGGTGCAGAGACCCAGTACTTC. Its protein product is CARSCKDRGAETQYF.